This is a list of T cell receptor beta chains from one sample in a study of cytomegalovirus exposure and HLA in healthy donors. Clones were sequenced by immunoSEQ multiplex PCR, and TCRdb holds only the in-frame ones, with some missing. The table for this sample gives 200,000 or so clones. The sample taken for sequencing was PBMCs. The source of these receptors is a girl aged 2 to 9 in good health and CMV-seropositive. The CDR3 runs from the conserved cysteine through the conserved F or W. Each record gives: CDR3 DNA, CDR3 protein, V gene, D gene, J gene. The D gene is left open where the match is weak.

TGCGCCAGCAGTCACAGCCGGGAGGGGTTCCTCTTC	CASSHSREGFLF	TRBV4-1	TRBD2	TRBJ2-1
TGTGCCAGCAGTGCCGGGACAGAGGGAAACATTCAGTACTTC	CASSAGTEGNIQYF	TRBV27	TRBD1	TRBJ2-4
TGCGCCAGCAGCCAAGGATCGGTAAATGAAAAACTGTTTTTT	CASSQGSVNEKLFF	TRBV4-1	-	TRBJ1-4
TGTGCCAGCAGAAAAGGACTAGCGGAGAGGAATGAGCAGTTCTTC	CASRKGLAERNEQFF	TRBV6-5	TRBD2	TRBJ2-1
TGTGCCAGCAGCGCGGGACAGAATCAGCCCCAGCATTTT	CASSAGQNQPQHF	TRBV9	TRBD1	TRBJ1-5
TGTGCCAGCAGCCCGCGACAGACTAGCACAGATACGCAGTATTTT	CASSPRQTSTDTQYF	TRBV5-4	-	TRBJ2-3
TGTGCCAGCTCCTTGACAGGAGTAAATGAAAAACTGTTTTTT	CASSLTGVNEKLFF	TRBV6-5	-	TRBJ1-4
TGTGCCAGCAGCCAGGCCCTAGCGGGAGCCCCGAACACCGGGGAGCTGTTTTTT	CASSQALAGAPNTGELFF	TRBV4-2	TRBD2	TRBJ2-2
TGCAGCACTACAGGGAACTATGGCTACACCTTC	CSTTGNYGYTF	TRBV29-1	-	TRBJ1-2
TGTGCCAGCAGCCCAGGGGGTGGGCTAGCGGGAGGTCAGACGCAGTATTTT	CASSPGGGLAGGQTQYF	TRBV7-2	TRBD2	TRBJ2-3
TGTGCCAGCAGCCTAGGGGGGACCCAGTACTTC	CASSLGGTQYF	TRBV27	-	TRBJ2-5
TGTGCCAGCTCGGGACAGGGTAATGAAAAACTGTTTTTT	CASSGQGNEKLFF	TRBV27	TRBD1	TRBJ1-4
TGTGCCAGCAGCTTAGCCAGGGGGCTCCCCGAGACCCAGTACTTC	CASSLARGLPETQYF	TRBV5-4	TRBD1	TRBJ2-5
TGTGCCAGCAGTGAGTGGGACACAACTAATGAAAAACTGTTTTTT	CASSEWDTTNEKLFF	TRBV25-1	-	TRBJ1-4
TGTGCCAGCAGTTCCCCGACAGGTTTGAACACTGAAGCTTTCTTT	CASSSPTGLNTEAFF	TRBV6-5	-	TRBJ1-1
TGTGCCAGCAGTTACCCAAACGGACAGGGGGACCGTTACAATGAGCAGTTCTTC	CASSYPNGQGDRYNEQFF	TRBV28	TRBD1	TRBJ2-1
TGTGCCAGCAGTGCCCGGGGGGGAGATGGCTACACCTTC	CASSARGGDGYTF	TRBV6-1	-	TRBJ1-2
TGTGCCAGCAGCCAAGATAACAGCCTAGAGACCCAGTACTTC	CASSQDNSLETQYF	TRBV4-2	-	TRBJ2-5
TGTGCCAGCAGTGGAGGACAGGGGTCCAGCTCTGGAAACACCATATATTTT	CASSGGQGSSSGNTIYF	TRBV2	TRBD1	TRBJ1-3
TGTGCCTGGACTGGGACTAGCGGGCATACAGATACGCAGTATTTT	CAWTGTSGHTDTQYF	TRBV30	TRBD2	TRBJ2-3
TGTGCCAGCAGTTTATCTCGAGGCCTGTTCTATGGCTACACCTTC	CASSLSRGLFYGYTF	TRBV27	-	TRBJ1-2
TGTGCCAGCAGCTTAGCGACTAGCGGGAGGGCCTTGGGGTACGAGCAGTACTTC	CASSLATSGRALGYEQYF	TRBV7-2	TRBD2	TRBJ2-7
TGCGCCAGCAGCCAAGATCGGAGCGCCAGCTCCTACAATGAGCAGTTCTTC	CASSQDRSASSYNEQFF	TRBV4-1	-	TRBJ2-1
TGTGCCAGCAGAGACAGGGGCCAAGAGACCCAGTACTTC	CASRDRGQETQYF	TRBV27	TRBD1	TRBJ2-5
TGTGCCAGCAGTGAAACCCTCCAGATAGCCAAAAACATTCAGTACTTC	CASSETLQIAKNIQYF	TRBV6-1	-	TRBJ2-4
TGTGCCAGCAGCTTCGTTAGCGGGAGGGCCTGGGGGGAGCTGTTTTTT	CASSFVSGRAWGELFF	TRBV11-2	TRBD2	TRBJ2-2
TGTGCCAGCTCCTACGGGACAGAGTGGGAAGAAAAACTGTTTTTT	CASSYGTEWEEKLFF	TRBV18	TRBD1	TRBJ1-4
TGTGCCAGTAGTTCCAACGGGGTATCCTATGGCTACACCTTC	CASSSNGVSYGYTF	TRBV19	-	TRBJ1-2
TGTGCCAGCAGTTTGCGAGGGGGAACTGTTCAGCCCCAGCATTTT	CASSLRGGTVQPQHF	TRBV27	-	TRBJ1-5
TGTGCCAGTACCGCCGCGGGGGGCACCGGCTCTGGAAACACCATATATTTT	CASTAAGGTGSGNTIYF	TRBV19	-	TRBJ1-3
TGTGCCAGCAGCCAACTCCAGCAGCCCCAGCATTTT	CASSQLQQPQHF	TRBV16	-	TRBJ1-5
TGTGCCAGCAGCTTGGCGACAGGGGCGAACGCCTTC	CASSLATGANAF	TRBV5-6	TRBD1	TRBJ1-2
TGTGCCAGCGCTGGTCGGACCAGCGGGAAGGGGAATGAGCAGTTCTTC	CASAGRTSGKGNEQFF	TRBV28	TRBD2	TRBJ2-1
TGTGCCAGCAGTGCTAGCGGGACAGGAGGTTACGAGCAGTACTTC	CASSASGTGGYEQYF	TRBV25-1	-	TRBJ2-7
TGTGCCATCATGGCGGGAACGCAAGAGACCCAGTACTTC	CAIMAGTQETQYF	TRBV10-3	-	TRBJ2-5
TGTGCCAGCAGTGAAAGTAGCGTGGGAGATACGCAGTATTTT	CASSESSVGDTQYF	TRBV6-1	-	TRBJ2-3
TGTGCCAGCAGCGTCGGCGGGGGTATGAACACTGAAGCTTTCTTT	CASSVGGGMNTEAFF	TRBV9	-	TRBJ1-1
TGTGCCAGCAGTGCCTCTTCGGGGGGAGGCACAGATACGCAGTATTTT	CASSASSGGGTDTQYF	TRBV28	TRBD2	TRBJ2-3
TGTGCCAGCAGAGAACAGGGAAAAGCTTTCTTT	CASREQGKAFF	TRBV6-1	-	TRBJ1-1
TGTGCCAGCAGCCAAGGGGGCAGAACGGAGCAGTACTTC	CASSQGGRTEQYF	TRBV4-2	-	TRBJ2-7